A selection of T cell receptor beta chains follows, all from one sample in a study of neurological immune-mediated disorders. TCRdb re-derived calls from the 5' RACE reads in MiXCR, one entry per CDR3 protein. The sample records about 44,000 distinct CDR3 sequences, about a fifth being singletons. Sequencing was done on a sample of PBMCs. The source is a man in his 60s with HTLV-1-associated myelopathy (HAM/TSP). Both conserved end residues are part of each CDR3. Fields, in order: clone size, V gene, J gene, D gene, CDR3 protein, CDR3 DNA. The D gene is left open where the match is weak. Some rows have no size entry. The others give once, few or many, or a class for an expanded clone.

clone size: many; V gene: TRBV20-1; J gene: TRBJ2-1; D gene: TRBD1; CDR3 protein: CSASRDRGYNEQFF; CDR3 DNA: TGCAGTGCTAGTAGGGACAGGGGATACAATGAGCAGTTCTTC
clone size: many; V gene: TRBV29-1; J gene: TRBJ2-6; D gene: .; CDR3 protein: CSVGNHGGANVLTF; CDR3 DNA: TGCAGCGTTGGGAATCACGGAGGGGCCAACGTCCTGACTTTC
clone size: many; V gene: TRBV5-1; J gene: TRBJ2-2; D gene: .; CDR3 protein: CASKLNTGELFF; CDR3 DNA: TGCGCCAGCAAATTGAACACCGGGGAGCTGTTTTTT
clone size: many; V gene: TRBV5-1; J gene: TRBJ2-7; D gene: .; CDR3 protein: CASSLAEGSTYEQYF; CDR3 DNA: TGCGCCAGCAGCTTGGCCGAGGGATCAACCTACGAGCAGTACTTC
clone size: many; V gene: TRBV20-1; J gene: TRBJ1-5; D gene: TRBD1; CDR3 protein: CSAGQGAVGNQPQHF; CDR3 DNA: TGCAGTGCTGGACAGGGGGCAGTCGGCAATCAGCCCCAGCATTTT
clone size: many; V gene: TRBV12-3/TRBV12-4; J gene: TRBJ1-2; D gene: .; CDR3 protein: CASRSTVGYGYTF; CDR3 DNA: TGTGCCAGCAGATCGACGGTAGGGTATGGCTACACCTTC
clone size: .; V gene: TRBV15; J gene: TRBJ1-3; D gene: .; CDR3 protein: CATSRDRQGRYTIYF; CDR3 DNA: TGTGCCACCAGCAGAGATAGGCAGGGCAGGTACACCATATATTTT
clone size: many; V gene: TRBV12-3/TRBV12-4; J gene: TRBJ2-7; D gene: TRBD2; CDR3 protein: CASSLSSGSHEQYF; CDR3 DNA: TGTGCCAGCAGTTTATCTAGCGGGAGCCACGAGCAGTACTTC
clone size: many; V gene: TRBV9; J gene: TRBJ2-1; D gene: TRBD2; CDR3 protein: CASSVGGLVNEQFF; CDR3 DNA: TGTGCCAGCAGCGTGGGGGGACTAGTCAATGAGCAGTTCTTC
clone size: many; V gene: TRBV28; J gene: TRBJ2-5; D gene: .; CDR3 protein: CAARMLGEETQYF; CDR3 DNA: TGTGCCGCTAGAATGCTAGGGGAAGAGACCCAGTACTTC
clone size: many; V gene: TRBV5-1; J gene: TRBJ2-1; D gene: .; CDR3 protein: CASSLSPRDEQFF; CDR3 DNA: TGCGCCAGCAGCTTGAGTCCAAGGGATGAGCAGTTCTTC
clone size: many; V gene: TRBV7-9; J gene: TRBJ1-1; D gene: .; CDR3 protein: CASSPRKGGAEAFF; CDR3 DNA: TGTGCCAGCAGCCCTCGGAAGGGGGGGGCTGAAGCTTTCTTT
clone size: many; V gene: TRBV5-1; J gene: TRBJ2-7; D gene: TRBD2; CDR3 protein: CASSLTSGIPPEQYF; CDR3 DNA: TGCGCCAGCAGCTTAACTAGCGGGATACCCCCCGAGCAGTACTTC
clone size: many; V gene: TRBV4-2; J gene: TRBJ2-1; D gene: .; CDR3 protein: CASSQGGRGNEQFF; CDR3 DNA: TGTGCCAGCAGCCAAGGCGGGCGGGGTAATGAGCAGTTCTTC
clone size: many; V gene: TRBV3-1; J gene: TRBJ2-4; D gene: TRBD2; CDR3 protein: CASSQDGEERGYLAKNIQYF; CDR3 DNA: TGTGCCAGCAGCCAAGATGGAGAGGAGCGGGGATACTTAGCCAAAAACATTCAGTACTTC
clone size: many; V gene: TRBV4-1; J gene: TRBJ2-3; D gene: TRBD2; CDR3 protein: CASSQGLADTDTQYF; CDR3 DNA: TGCGCCAGCAGCCAAGGACTAGCGGACACGGATACGCAGTATTTT
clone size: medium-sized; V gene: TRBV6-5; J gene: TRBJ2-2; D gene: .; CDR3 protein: CASSYSGPGRNTGELFF; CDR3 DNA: TGTGCCAGCAGTTACTCGGGTCCCGGGAGGAACACCGGGGAGCTGTTTTTT
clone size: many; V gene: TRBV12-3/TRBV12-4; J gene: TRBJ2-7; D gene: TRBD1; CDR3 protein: CVSSYRGPYEQYF; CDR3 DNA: TGTGTCAGCAGTTACAGGGGGCCCTACGAGCAGTACTTC
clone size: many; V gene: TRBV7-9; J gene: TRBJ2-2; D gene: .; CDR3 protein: CASSPISYGAGELFF; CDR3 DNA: TGTGCCAGCAGCCCCATCTCTTACGGGGCCGGGGAGCTGTTTTTT
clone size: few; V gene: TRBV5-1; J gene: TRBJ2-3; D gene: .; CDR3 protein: CASSQNRPEDTQYF; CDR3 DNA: TGCGCCAGCAGCCAAAACCGTCCCGAAGATACGCAGTATTTT
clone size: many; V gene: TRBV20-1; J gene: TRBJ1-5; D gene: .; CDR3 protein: CSAGGRGSSNQPQHF; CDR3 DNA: TGCAGTGCCGGAGGACGGGGCAGCAGCAATCAGCCCCAGCATTTT
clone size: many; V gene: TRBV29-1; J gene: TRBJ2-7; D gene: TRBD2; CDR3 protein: CSVGRRGLEGEQYF; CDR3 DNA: TGCAGCGTTGGGAGACGAGGACTAGAAGGCGAGCAGTACTTC
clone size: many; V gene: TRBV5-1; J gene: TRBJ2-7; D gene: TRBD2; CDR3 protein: CASSLALGRDEQYF; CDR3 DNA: TGCGCCAGCAGCTTGGCCCTCGGGAGGGACGAGCAGTACTTC
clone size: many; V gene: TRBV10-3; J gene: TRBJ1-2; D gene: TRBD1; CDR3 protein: CAISEPGQGFQHYGYTF; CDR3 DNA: TGTGCCATCAGTGAGCCCGGACAGGGGTTTCAGCACTATGGCTACACCTTC
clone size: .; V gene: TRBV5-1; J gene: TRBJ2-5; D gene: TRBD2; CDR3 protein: CASSPGLAVSGVGETQYF; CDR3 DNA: TGCGCCAGCAGCCCAGGACTAGCGGTATCAGGAGTGGGAGAGACCCAGTACTTC
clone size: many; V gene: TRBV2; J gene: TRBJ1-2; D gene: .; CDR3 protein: CASSVDANYGYTF; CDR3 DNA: TGTGCCAGCAGTGTGGATGCTAACTATGGCTACACCTTC
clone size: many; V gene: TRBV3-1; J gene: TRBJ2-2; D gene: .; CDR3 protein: CASSTNTGELFF; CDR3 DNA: TGTGCCAGCAGCACGAACACCGGGGAGCTGTTTTTT
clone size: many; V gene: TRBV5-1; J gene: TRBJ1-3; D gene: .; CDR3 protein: CASSLDGGSSGNTIYF; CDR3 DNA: TGCGCCAGCAGCTTGGATGGGGGGAGCTCTGGAAACACCATATATTTT
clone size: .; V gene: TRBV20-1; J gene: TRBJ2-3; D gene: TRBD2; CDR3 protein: CSASPLGLAEKTQYF; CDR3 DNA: TGCAGTGCTAGCCCATTAGGACTAGCTGAAAAAACGCAGTATTTT
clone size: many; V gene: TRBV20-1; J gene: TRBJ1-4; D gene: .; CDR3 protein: CSATRGYTNEKLFF; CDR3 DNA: TGCAGTGCCACTCGGGGGTACACTAATGAAAAACTGTTTTTT
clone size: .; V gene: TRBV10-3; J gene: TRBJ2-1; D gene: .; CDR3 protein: CAIKDYSYNEQFF; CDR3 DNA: TGTGCCATCAAGGACTATTCCTACAATGAGCAGTTCTTC
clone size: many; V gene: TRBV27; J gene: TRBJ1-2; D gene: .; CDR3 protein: CASSSNSGAGGYTF; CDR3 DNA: TGTGCCAGCAGTTCAAATTCGGGGGCTGGGGGCTACACCTTC
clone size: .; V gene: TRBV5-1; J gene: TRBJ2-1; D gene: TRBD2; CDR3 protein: CASSFSFRTSESFYEQFF; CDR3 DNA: TGCGCCAGCAGCTTCTCCTTTAGGACTAGCGAGAGTTTTTACGAGCAGTTCTTC
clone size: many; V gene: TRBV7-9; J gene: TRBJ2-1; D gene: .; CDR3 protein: CASQIDSTNEQFF; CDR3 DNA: TGTGCCAGCCAAATTGACTCCACCAATGAGCAGTTCTTC
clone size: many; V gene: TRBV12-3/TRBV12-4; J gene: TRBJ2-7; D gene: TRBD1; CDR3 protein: CASSRTGGYEQYF; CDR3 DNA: TGTGCCAGCAGCAGGACAGGGGGGTACGAGCAGTACTTC
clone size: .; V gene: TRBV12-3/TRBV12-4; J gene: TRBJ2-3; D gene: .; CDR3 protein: CASSLSGWRTDTQYF; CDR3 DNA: TGTGCCAGCAGTTTATCGGGCTGGAGAACAGATACACAGTATTTT
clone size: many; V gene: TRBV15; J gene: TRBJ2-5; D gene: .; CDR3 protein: CATSRTTWGDQETQYF; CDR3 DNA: TGTGCCACCAGCAGGACCACGTGGGGGGACCAAGAGACCCAGTACTTC
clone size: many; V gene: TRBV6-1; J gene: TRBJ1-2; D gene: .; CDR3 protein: CASSELKASYGYTF; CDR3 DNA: TGTGCCAGCAGTGAATTGAAAGCTTCCTATGGCTACACCTTC